One and the same sample provided the 10 T cell receptor beta chains below, sequenced in a study of T cell repertoires in cytomegalovirus infection. TCRdb itself ran the reads through MiXCR, one entry per CDR3 protein. Of about 920,000 distinct CDR3 sequences in the sample, about a third were seen once. Antigen specificity for these receptors is unknown. The starting material was cultured CD8+ T cells from PBMCs, obtained from culture after CMV antigen stimulation. Every receptor here comes from a human donor in good health (CMV status not recorded). Some clones in this sample may be carry-over from other donors' samples.

The chain carries TRBV5-4 and TRBJ1-4; 9 bases are a match to TRBD1. From germline, CDR1 is SGHNT and CDR2 YYREEE (reference sequence). The junction had 6 bases not matched to a gene; V was cut back by 4 bases and J by 2 bases. This CDR3 has 16 residues. The CDR3 DNA follows: TGTGCCAGCAGCAGGGGACAGGGTTCCACTAATGAAAAACTGTTTTTT. Its translation: CASSRGQGSTNEKLFF.

This clonotype occurred a few times. The genes are TRBV28 and TRBJ2-7; TRBD1 agrees at 7 bases. Germline V gene data show CDR1 as MDHEN and CDR2 as SYDVKM. This CDR3 comprises 14 residues. Trimming removed 5 bases from V and 6 bases from J; junction bases left unmatched: 10. The CDR3 bases are TGTGCCAGCAGTCTTCAGGGGGATAGCCGCGAGCAGTACGTC. Its protein product is CASSLQGDSREQYV.

The chain is built from TRBV6-5 and TRBJ1-1, with unresolved D. This CDR3 has 14 residues. The V and J ends lost 11 bases and 1 base respectively, with 17 bases between them. From germline, CDR1 is MNHEY and CDR2 SVGAGI. The CDR3 DNA sequence: TGTGCCTCCTGGGAGCTTCTGAGGAACACTGAAGCTTTCTTT. It is translated as CASWELLRNTEAFF.

This clonotype turned up a few times. CDR3 in DNA: TGTGCCAGCAGCCCCCGGGTGGAGATCACAGATACGCAGTATTTT. This gives the protein CASSPRVEITDTQYF. The rearrangement links TRBV7-9 to TRBJ2-3; D uncertain. V lost 5 bases and J 2 bases, leaving 14 bases between the germline ends. The CDR3 is 15 amino acids. CDR1 SEHNR and CDR2 FQNEAQ come from the germline V gene (reference sequence).

J is TRBJ1-2 and V is TRBV2; 8 bases align to TRBD1. The CDR3 extends over 14 amino acids. J was trimmed by 6 bases and V by 8 bases; bases with no gene match: 11. Per the germline V gene, CDR1 is SNHLY and CDR2 is FYNNEI. The CDR3: CASPRGQGLDGYTF. The DNA for the CDR3 is TGTGCCAGCCCCCGAGGACAGGGCTTAGATGGCTACACCTTC.

This clonotype was detected ten times or more. The gene calls are TRBV5-6 and TRBJ2-1, with D possibly being TRBD1 or TRBD2 (5 bases each). The V gene's germline CDR1 is SGHDT and CDR2 YYEEEE. Between the trimmed V and J ends, which lost 4 bases and 3 bases, there was a span of 14 bases. The CDR3 covers 15 residues. CDR3 DNA sequence: TGTGCCAGCAGCCCGGGGACCCTAGGCTACAATGAGCAGTTCTTC. Translating gives CASSPGTLGYNEQFF.

The rearrangement links TRBV7-9 to TRBJ2-1; a possible D gene is TRBD1 (6 bases). Trimming removed 4 bases at V and 0 bases at J, with 13 bases between. This CDR3 contains 16 residues. Germline CDR1 is SEHNR and CDR2 is FQNEAQ (reference sequence). The CDR3 DNA is TGTGCCAGCAGCTACCGACAGGCCTTCTCCTACAATGAGCAGTTCTTC. This sequence encodes CASSYRQAFSYNEQFF.

This clonotype has more than one count but fewer than ten. This chain connects TRBV5-1 to TRBJ2-3; 8 bases align to TRBD2. Unmatched junction bases numbered 9, after V lost 0 bases and J lost 6 bases. CDR1 is SGHRS, CDR2 YFSETQ, per germline. The CDR3 is made up of 16 amino acids. CDR3 coding DNA: TGCGCCAGCAGCTTGGAAGGCGGGGGGCTCTGGGATACGCAGTATTTT. This codes for CASSLEGGGLWDTQYF.

The V and J genes are TRBV12-3 or TRBV12-4 and TRBJ2-1; D might be TRBD2 (5 bases). The CDR3 runs 13 residues. V was shortened by 2 bases and J by 8 bases, with 10 bases between the two germline ends. CDR3 sequence reads: CASSLPLGDEQFF. CDR3 in DNA: TGTGCCAGCAGTTTACCCCTGGGAGATGAGCAGTTCTTC.

This rearrangement joins TRBV6-1 to TRBJ2-3, with D unclear. V was shortened by 5 bases and J by 5 bases, with 14 bases between the two germline ends. Germline-derived CDR1 and CDR2 are MNHNS and SASEGT. CDR3 length: 14 amino acids. CDR3: CASSSGPLGDTQYF. CDR3 nucleotides: TGTGCCAGCAGTTCTGGCCCCCTGGGAGATACGCAGTATTTT.